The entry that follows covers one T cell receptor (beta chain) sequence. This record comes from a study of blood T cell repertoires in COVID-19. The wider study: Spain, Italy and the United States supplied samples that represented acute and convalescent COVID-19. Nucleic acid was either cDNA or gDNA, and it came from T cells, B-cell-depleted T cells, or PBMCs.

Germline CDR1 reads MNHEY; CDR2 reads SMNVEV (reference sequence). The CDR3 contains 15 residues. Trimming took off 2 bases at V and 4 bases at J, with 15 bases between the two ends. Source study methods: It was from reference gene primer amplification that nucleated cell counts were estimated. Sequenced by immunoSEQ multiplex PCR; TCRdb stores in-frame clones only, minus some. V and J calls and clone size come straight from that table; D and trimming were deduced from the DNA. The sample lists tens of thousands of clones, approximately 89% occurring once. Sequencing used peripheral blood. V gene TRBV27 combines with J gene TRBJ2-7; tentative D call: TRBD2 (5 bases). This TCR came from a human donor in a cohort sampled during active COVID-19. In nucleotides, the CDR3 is TGTGCCAGCAGTTTAGGGAGTCCAGGTTGGTACGAGCAGTACTTC. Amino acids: CASSLGSPGWYEQYF.